The 21 T cell receptor beta chains below all came from one sample that was sequenced in a study of tumor and adjacent non-tumor tissue in lung cancer. The template was RNA from unsorted bulk tissue. Distant lung tissue was collected more than 3 cm away from the tumor edge. The library came from three nested PCR rounds adapted from ARM-PCR protocols. TCRdb ran MiXCR on the multiplex PCR reads and lists one entry per CDR3 protein. Of about 76,000 distinct CDR3 sequences listed, roughly 80% were seen once; the top ten hold about half. The specimen was distant non-tumor lung tissue. Receptors were obtained from a man in his sixties with non-small cell lung cancer.

This clonotype was found once. It may be a read error: a sequence one base away is much more abundant. The V and J genes are TRBV11-2 and TRBJ1-1; D is uncertain. This CDR3 is built from 14 residues. CDR1 is SGHAT, CDR2 FQNNGV, per germline. CDR3 residues: CASSSGGSRTEALF. The DNA for the CDR3 is TGTGCCAGCAGCTCAGGAGGGTCTCGAACTGAAGCTCTCTTT. Full variable domain (missing parts from reference TRBV11-2 and TRBJ1-1): EAGVAQSPRYKIIEKRQSVAFWCNPISGHATLYWYQQILGQGPKLLIQFQNNGVVDDSQLPKDRFSAERLKGVDSTLKIQPAKLEDSAVYLCASSSGGSRTEALFGQGTRLTVV.

This clonotype was found many times. This chain uses TRBV6-5 with TRBJ1-3, with 9 bases that match TRBD1. Germline CDR1 is MNHEY and CDR2 is SVGAGI. Trimming at V came to 4 bases and at J to 4 bases, leaving 2 bases not matched to a gene. The CDR3 covers 14 residues. In nucleotides, the CDR3 is TGTGCCAGCAGTTGGGACAGGGACGGAAACACCATATATTTT. It yields the protein CASSWDRDGNTIYF.

The genes are TRBV20-1 and TRBJ2-1, with D perhaps TRBD2 (8 bases). The V end was cut by 4 bases, the J end by 11 bases, with 21 bases between. CDR3 length equals 14 residues. Per the germline V gene, CDR1 is DFQATT and CDR2 is SNEGSKA (reference sequence). The CDR3 sequence: CSAKVRGGQSQQFF. CDR3 coding DNA: TGCAGTGCTAAAGTTCGGGGGGGACAGAGTCAGCAGTTCTTC.

In its sample, this clonotype was seen a few times. The chain carries TRBV28 and TRBJ1-3; no definite D call. In germline, CDR1 is MDHEN, CDR2 SYDVKM. The length of the CDR3 is 13 residues. V dropped 6 bases and J dropped 2 bases, with 8 bases sitting between them. The CDR3 here is CASSFGPGNTIYF. The CDR3 DNA reads as TGTGCCAGCAGCTTCGGCCCTGGAAACACCATATATTTT. The whole variable domain, filled in from reference TRBV28 and TRBJ1-3, reads DVKVTQSSRYLVKRTGEKVFLECVQDMDHENMFWYRQDPGLGLRLIYFSYDVKMKEKGDIPEGYSVSREKKERFSLILESASTNQTSMYLCASSFGPGNTIYFGEGSWLTVV.

Comments on this clonotype: This may arise from a read error, as a much more abundant clone is one base away. The rearrangement links TRBV4-2 to TRBJ2-7; 9 positions match TRBD2. CDR1 is LGHNA and CDR2 is YNFKEQ in the germline V gene. The CDR3 has 17 amino acids. The CDR3 sequence: CANSQGSGGSRANEQYF. For the CDR3, the DNA is TGTGCCAACAGCCAAGGAAGCGGGGGGTCCCGGGCCAACGAGCAGTACTTC.

This clonotype was counted only a few times. Since a much larger clone is just one base distant, this may be a read error. The rearrangement links TRBV11-2 to TRBJ2-3; tentative D call: TRBD2 (5 bases). The CDR3 has 16 amino acids. V lost 5 bases to trimming and J lost 6 bases, with 21 bases between them. Germline V gene sequence: CDR1 SGHAT, CDR2 FQNNGV. The chain's CDR3 is CASSPTQMLAPDTQYF. DNA for the CDR3: TGTGCCAGCAGCCCCACACAAATGCTAGCTCCGGATACGCAGTATTTT.

Notes on this clonotype: At one of its ends the junction is not consistent with the germline gene, which may arise from a read error. The chain is built from TRBV12-3 or TRBV12-4 and TRBJ1-2; maybe TRBD1 (5 bases). This CDR3 spans 16 amino acids. The CDR3 spells CDSRPLRTQGSDGYTF. The CDR3 nucleotides read TGTGACAGCAGACCACTTAGGACCCAGGGAAGCGATGGCTACACCTTC.

On this clonotype itself: One end of the junction is discordant with germline, which a read error may explain. The chain employs TRBV11-1 and TRBJ2-2, with 7 bases fitting TRBD2. Germline V CDR1 and CDR2: SGHAT, FQDESV (reference sequence). The CDR3 spans 15 residues. In nucleotides, the CDR3 is TGTGCCAGTAGCTTAGGCGGGGGAAGCACCGTGGAGCTGTTTTTT. Protein product: CASSLGGGSTVELFF.

This chain uses TRBV4-1 with TRBJ1-2, with a weak D call TRBD1 (6 bases). Germline lookup yields CDR1 MGHRA and CDR2 YSYEKL. This CDR3 is built from 17 residues. V was cut by 3 bases and J by 3 bases, with 20 bases left in between. The CDR3 loop is CASSHEGKRGAHYGYTF. The CDR3 region has the DNA TGCGCCAGCAGCCACGAAGGAAAGCGGGGGGCCCACTATGGCTACACCTTC.

Remarks on this clonotype: The conserved phenylalanine or tryptophan is not found at the CDR3 terminus, so this likely reflects a read error. The rearrangement joins TRBV11-1 to TRBJ2-2, with D unresolved. The CDR3 runs 15 residues. Germline CDR1 SGHAT, CDR2 FQDESV (reference sequence). Trimming took 5 bases from V and 6 from J, leaving 16 bases between them. The DNA for the CDR3 is TGTGCCAGCAGCCCTTGGGCTATCGGGTCCGGGGAGCTGTTTCTT. The encoded protein is CASSPWAIGSGELFL.

This clonotype was recorded once. Since no conserved phenylalanine or tryptophan closes the CDR3, a read error is the likely cause. V gene TRBV11-2 combines with J gene TRBJ2-5; D is unclear. The CDR3 spans 13 residues. Germline-derived CDR1 and CDR2 are SGHAT and FQNNGV. The CDR3 DNA reads as TGTGCCAGGAGCTCTACATGGGAAGAGACACAGTACATC. It translates to CARSSTWEETQYI.

This chain joins TRBV20-1 and TRBJ2-3; D is undetermined. CDR1 is DFQATT and CDR2 is SNEGSKA in the germline V gene (reference sequence). The CDR3 runs 13 residues. The V end lost 7 bases, the J end lost 2 bases, and 13 bases lay between the germline ends. This CDR3 is CSVGKVDTDTQYF. In DNA form, the CDR3 reads TGCAGTGTTGGAAAAGTAGACACAGATACGCAGTATTTT.

This clonotype was detected once. Sequence at one end of the junction differs from germline and may be a read error. The rearrangement joins TRBV6-2 or TRBV6-3 to TRBJ2-1; D possibly corresponds to TRBD1 (5 bases). Germline loops: CDR1 MNHEY, CDR2 SVGEGT. The CDR3 is made up of 14 amino acids. This CDR3 is CASSLDMSYNEQLF. The CDR3 DNA is TGTGCCAGCAGTCTGGACATGTCCTACAATGAGCAGTTATTC.

This chain links TRBV4-2 with TRBJ1-1, with D tentatively TRBD1 (5 bases). The CDR3 has 16 residues. Between the trimmed V and J ends, which lost 1 base and 6 bases, there was a span of 18 bases. Germline V gives CDR1 LGHNA, CDR2 YNFKEQ. In DNA form, the CDR3 reads TGTGCCAGCAGCCAAGTCCGACAGCTTGAGAAGGCTGAAGCTTTCTTT. Amino acid sequence: CASSQVRQLEKAEAFF.

In this sample, this clonotype turned up a few times. Being one base from a much bigger clone, this may be a read error. The chain couples TRBV20-1 to TRBJ2-1, with 9 bases identical to TRBD2. Germline loops: CDR1 DFQATT, CDR2 SNEGSKA (reference sequence). CDR3 length: 17 amino acids. In DNA form, the CDR3 reads TGCAGTGCTAGAGCCTTCATACTAGCGGGCTGGCTCAATAAGCAGTTCTTC. This gives the protein CSARAFILAGWLNKQFF.

The chain is built from TRBV11-2 and TRBJ2-7; 8 nucleotides match TRBD1. The germline V gene has CDR1 SGHAT and CDR2 FQNNGV. This CDR3 spans 15 amino acids. CDR3 nucleotide sequence: TGTGTGAGCAGCCCGCGGCGGGACAGGTCCTACGAGCAGTACTTC. Protein product: CVSSPRRDRSYEQYF.

This clonotype appeared a single time. Here the CDR3 reads CASSHLTGQQADTQYF. The CDR3 DNA is TGCGCCAGCAGTCACCTGACCGGGCAACAGGCCGATACGCAGTATTTT. The chain uses TRBV4-1 and TRBJ2-3, with D possibly matching TRBD1 (5 bases). The CDR3 consists of 16 residues. The V end lost 6 bases, the J end lost 6 bases, and 22 bases lay between the germline ends. CDR1 and CDR2 (germline): MGHRA, YSYEKL.

As regards this clonotype: This may be a read error, as it is one base from a much larger clone. The chain carries TRBV7-9 and TRBJ2-7; 8 bases match TRBD2. This CDR3 region has 14 residues. The germline CDR1 and CDR2 sequences are SEHNR and FQNEAQ (reference sequence). CDR3 protein: CARSLGGTSYEQYF. CDR3 nucleotides: TGTGCCAGGAGCTTAGGAGGGACTAGCTACGAGCAGTACTTC.

Of note for this clonotype: An end of the junction does not agree with germline; a read error may underlie this. The chain joins TRBV20-1 to TRBJ2-3; possible D gene TRBD2, 6 bases. From germline, CDR1 is DFQATT and CDR2 SNEGSKA (reference sequence). This CDR3 has 15 residues. The chain's CDR3 is CSAEPRDSSTDTQCF. CDR3 bases: TGCAGTGCAGAGCCGCGGGACTCAAGCACAGATACGCAGTGTTTT.

With respect to this clonotype: A read error may produce the germline difference seen at one junction end. V gene TRBV5-5 combines with J gene TRBJ1-5; TRBD1 agrees at 9 bases. CDR3 length: 15 amino acids. Germline V gene lookup returns CDR1 SGHKS and CDR2 YYEKEE (reference sequence). The CDR3: CASSTVSGQGLPQHF. As DNA, the CDR3 is TGTGCTAGCAGCACAGTTTCGGGACAGGGTCTTCCCCAGCATTTT.

This sequence joins TRBV6-6 and TRBJ2-3, with D tentatively TRBD2 (6 bases). Germline CDR1 and CDR2: MNHNY and SVGAGI (reference sequence). V was shortened by 8 bases and J by 3 bases, with 12 bases between the two germline ends. The CDR3 contains 13 residues. The CDR3 bases are TGTGCCAGCGGAGGGGAGGAGACAGATACGCAGTATTTT. This encodes CASGGEETDTQYF.